This T cell receptor (beta chain) was retrieved from a study of shared clonotypes between healthy human individuals. Across the study: The study used three CD4 naive, three CD4 memory, two CD8 naive and one CD8 memory plate per donor.

TCRdb's copy holds only in-frame clones and misses some; the assay was immunoSEQ multiplex PCR. The table lists over 850,000 clones, approximately 78% of them singletons. With regard to this clone: This same CDR3 is encoded by further DNA sequences in the sample.

The V gene lost 3 bases and the J gene lost 5 bases, with 11 bases spanning the gap. CDR1 is LNHDA and CDR2 is SQIVND in the germline V gene (reference sequence). CDR3 size: 14 residues. The chain has TRBV19 and TRBJ1-5, with a tentative D call TRBD1 (6 bases). The specimen sequenced was memory CD4+ T cells from PBMCs. Subset defined: CD45RA-negative fraction. The TCR was taken from a man between 18 and 35 years old in good health. Some clones in this sample may be carry-over from other donors' samples. DNA of the CDR3: TGTGCCAGTAGTATTGTCAGGGGAGATCAGCCCCAGCATTTT. This encodes CASSIVRGDQPQHF.